This T cell receptor beta chain was sequenced during a study of naive and memory T cell subsets (dated by TCRdb to 2016 to 2017). Turning to the overall study: An open-source, UMI-based TCR alpha and beta sequencing pipeline was applied to sorted naive and memory peripheral blood T cell subsets. The results of the functional CMV T cell responses matched the IgG serology results in every case. RNA was DNase-treated and reverse transcribed with TCR constant-region primers, mostly using SuperScript III.

As regards this clonotype: Its antigen target is currently unknown. The input lacks base qualities; no much larger clone sits a single base away.

TCR alpha and beta chain libraries were amplified separately from the second PCR step onward. Donor CMV status was determined by IFNgamma production from CD4+ T cells after overnight stimulation of fresh PBMCs with CMV viral lysate. Miltenyi beads were used first to positively select CD4 T cells, and CD8 T cells were then positively selected from the CD4-negative fraction. After staining for CD3, CD4, CD8, CD45RA, CD27 and a live/dead dye, cells were sorted on a BD Aria II into four subsets based on CD45RA and CD27. Three healthy volunteers provided blood, and the blood of each volunteer was split into CD4 and CD8 T cells and then into four differentiation subsets. Approximately 120 ml of peripheral blood was collected from each donor, and PBMC were isolated by Ficoll-Paque PLUS density-gradient centrifugation. Sorted cells were lysed in RLT buffer, and RNA was extracted with a Qiagen RNeasy kit and stored at -80°C.

The protocol used for the library was UMI-ligation and nested PCR. The beta constant-region primer consisted of an equimolar mixture of two oligonucleotides that together covered TRBC1 and TRBC2. Four rounds of PCR were used to amplify ligated cDNA, with nested alpha and beta constant-region primers being used together with the SP2 primer. T4 RNA ligase 1 ligated a single-stranded oligonucleotide carrying the SP2 primer and a 12-nucleotide UMI to the cDNA 3' end. The ligation reaction was kept at 16 degrees C for 20-24 hours. PCR2 was typically performed as a SYBR Green qPCR and was stopped at a predetermined threshold so that over-amplification was prevented. Every purification after the first one was done using Agencourt AMPure XP magnetic beads. Library quantification was done by Qubit, followed by a TapeStation check on which the main peak was expected at around 650 bp. The pooled libraries were sequenced on an Illumina MiSeq using v2 2x251 paired-end kits, which usually yielded 1-2 million reads per sample. Each sample's library went into the pool at roughly 4 nM, and about 4.5-7.5% PhiX was added to help with cluster recognition. The paper's processing steps were these. Using tag matching that tolerated one base-pair mismatch, Decombinator assigned V and J genes to FASTQ reads that had been processed by Demultiplexor. Collapsinator relied on UMIs to fix sequencing errors as well as frequency errors caused by PCR heterogeneity. TCRs were translated and CDR3s were extracted from the conserved cysteine to the FGXG phenylalanine by CDR3Translator, with non-productive sequences being flagged. Gini, Shannon entropy and inverse Simpson indices were computed after subsampling the repertoires to the same number of UMI-defined TCRs. Power-law fits to clonotype abundance distributions were performed by maximum likelihood within the linear range. For one naive CD8 sample, the pipeline and MIGEC produced similar UMI counts, unique TCR numbers and clonal distributions. In one analysis, naive TCRs that were also found in any memory subset of the same donor were excluded from the naive repertoire. A set of several thousand CMV-associated CDR3 sequences, compiled from VDJdb and a published dataset, was used to search the repertoires. The raw public data were reprocessed by TCRdb itself: fastp quality trimming at Q25, MiXCR clonotype calling, in-frame beta chains only. A single entry per CDR3 protein holds the most common genes and DNA from its merged rows. These V and J calls rely on TCRdb rather than the paper's analysis. Present in this sample are 150,000 or so distinct CDR3 sequences, roughly 23% of which were seen just once. Roughly 0.1% of the sample rests with the top ten.

CDR1 and CDR2 are drawn from the germline V gene: MDHEN, SYDVKM. Between the V and J ends, shortened by 10 bases and 3 bases respectively, the junction contains 19 bases. The CDR3 holds 15 amino acids from the cysteine to the phenylalanine. Only CDR3 DNA remains: 45 bases, in frame from the first base. General study outcomes and caveats: In both CD4 and CD8 cells, going from naive through CM, EM and EMRA, the Gini index went up while Shannon and inverse Simpson diversity went down. After error correction, only a single occurrence was seen for over 95% of naive TCR sequences, so much steeper abundance distributions were produced than in memory subsets. The repertoire findings for the naive and memory subsets could not be validated, as no ground truth was available. RNA-based TCR counts may be affected by expression changes linked to T cell activation and differentiation. A few larger clonotypes were present in naive repertoires, especially CD8 naive repertoires, and these clonotypes were possibly memory cells re-expressing CD45RA. TCR abundance followed a power law with an exponent that was different for naive and memory subsets but consistent across the three individuals. Clonotypes were defined as single alpha or beta chain sequences, not paired alpha/beta receptors.

The chain employs TRBV28 and TRBJ1-5; no D gene is confidently identified. The material sequenced was naive CD4+ T cells from blood. Explained via the paper, the cell subset or site label denotes: naive T cells, CD45RA high CD27+. The clonotype was recovered from a human donor in good health. The CDR3 loop reads CATVRGASHNQPQHF. The nucleotide sequence is given as TGTGCCACCGTCCGAGGAGCCTCCCACAATCAGCCCCAGCATTTT.